The 10 T cell receptor beta chains given below trace back to one sample, sequenced in a study of control samples from healthy donors and cancer patients. Profiled with immunoSEQ multiplex PCR; TCRdb holds only in-frame clones, not every one. The data hold around 140,000 clones, with approximately 94% observed a single time. Sequencing input: blood. The receptors here all came from a man between 35 and 55 years old in good health.

In this sample, this clone turned up once. CDR3 sequence reads: CASSQDIRENYGYTF. In DNA form, the CDR3 reads TGTGCCAGCAGCCAGGACATCAGGGAGAACTATGGCTACACCTTC. This chain joins TRBV3-1 (or the pseudogene TRBV3-2) and TRBJ1-2, with D maybe TRBD1 (5 bases). The CDR3 has 15 residues. V was shortened by 3 bases and J by 2 bases, with 13 bases between the two germline ends. CDR1 and CDR2 (germline): LGHDT, YNNKEL (reference sequence).

V is TRBV5-4 and J is TRBJ2-1, with a weak D call TRBD2 (5 bases). The V end was cut by 4 bases, the J end by 1 base, with 18 bases between. The CDR3 contains 17 residues. CDR1 and CDR2 (germline): SGHNT, YYREEE (reference sequence). CDR3 nucleotides: TGTGCCAGCAGCCATGGCAACAGAGCGGCTTCCTACAATGAGCAGTTCTTC. As protein: CASSHGNRAASYNEQFF.

CDR3 sequence reads: CASSPSRGLRNQPQHF. The CDR3 coding sequence is TGCGCCAGCAGCCCCTCCAGGGGCCTAAGGAATCAGCCCCAGCATTTT. The gene calls are TRBV4-1 and TRBJ1-5, with a possible D match to TRBD1 (6 bases). The CDR3 runs 16 residues. The V gene lost 4 bases and the J gene lost 4 bases, with 17 bases spanning the gap. The germline CDR1 and CDR2 sequences are MGHRA and YSYEKL.

V usage is TRBV7-6 and J usage is TRBJ2-1, with 12 bases that match TRBD2. Trimming took 5 bases from V and 4 from J; bases not matched to a gene: 6. CDR3 length equals 16 residues. Germline V CDR1 and CDR2: SGHVS, FNYEAQ. The CDR3 DNA reads TGTGCCAGCAGCGCCCGACTAGCGGGAGAGTACAATGAGCAGTTCTTC. Its protein is CASSARLAGEYNEQFF.

This chain connects TRBV5-4 to TRBJ2-7, with D tentatively TRBD1 or TRBD2 (5 bases each). With 4 bases removed from V and 3 bases from J, the gap between germline ends came to 17 bases. There are 15 residues in the CDR3. Germline V lookup: CDR1 SGHNT, CDR2 YYREEE (reference sequence). In DNA form, the CDR3 reads TGTGCCAGCAGCCAGGACCCTCTTGGGGGCTACGAGCAGTACTTC. It codes for CASSQDPLGGYEQYF. The entire variable domain, with the rest obtained from reference TRBV5-4 and TRBJ2-7, is as follows: ETGVTQSPTHLIKTRGQQVTLRCSSQSGHNTVSWYQQALGQGPQFIFQYYREEENGRGNFPPRFSGLQFPNYSSELNVNALELDDSALYLCASSQDPLGGYEQYFGPGTRLTVT.

The chain is built from TRBV5-6 and TRBJ2-3; D not resolved. Trimming removed 3 bases from V and 7 bases from J, with 6 bases in between. CDR1 SGHDT and CDR2 YYEEEE come from the germline V gene. CDR3 length: 11 amino acids. CDR3 residues: CASSSRNTQYF. In DNA, the CDR3 is TGTGCCAGCAGCTCTAGGAATACGCAGTATTTT. Variable domain in full (rest from reference TRBV5-6 and TRBJ2-3): DAGVTQSPTHLIKTRGQQVTLRCSPKSGHDTVSWYQQALGQGPQFIFQYYEEEERQRGNFPDRFSGHQFPNYSSELNVNALLLGDSALYLCASSSRNTQYFGPGTRLTVL.

The chain is built from TRBV6-5 and TRBJ1-2; 7 bases map to TRBD1. This CDR3 region has 15 residues. Germline lookup yields CDR1 MNHEY and CDR2 SVGAGI. Trimming removed 0 bases from V and 2 bases from J; junction bases left unmatched: 3. The DNA of the CDR3 is TGTGCCAGCAGTTACTCAGCGACAGGGAACTATGGCTACACCTTC. It codes for CASSYSATGNYGYTF.

Worth noting for this clone: Germline is not matched at one junction end, which may reflect a read error. The J gene is TRBJ1-3, the V gene TRBV7-9, with D tentatively TRBD1 (5 bases). Looked up from germline, CDR1 is SEHNR and CDR2 is FQNEAQ (reference sequence). The CDR3 spans 16 residues. The CDR3 sequence: CASSLGGSLVGDTIYF. In DNA form, the CDR3 reads TGTGCCAGCAGCCTTGGGGGGTCCCTGGTTGGAGACACCATATATTTT.

The chain recombines TRBV13 with TRBJ2-3; D remains ambiguous. Per the germline V gene, CDR1 is PRHDT and CDR2 is FYEKMQ (reference sequence). The V gene lost 5 bases and the J gene lost 2 bases, with 14 bases spanning the gap. The length of the CDR3 is 15 residues. The CDR3 spells CASSQGPGTTDTQYF. CDR3 DNA: TGTGCCAGCAGCCAAGGTCCAGGAACCACAGATACGCAGTATTTT.

The genes are TRBV24-1 and TRBJ1-1, with D uncertain. CDR3 length: 16 amino acids. The germline V gene encodes CDR1 KGHDR and CDR2 SFDVKD. Trimming left V 2 bases short and J 3 bases short, with 15 bases between. CDR3 DNA sequence: TGTGCCACCAGTGATTCTCGCGGCGGCCGGGACACTGAAGCTTTCTTT. This translates into CATSDSRGGRDTEAFF.